This T cell receptor beta chain derives from a study of CD8 T cells in Susac syndrome (dated by TCRdb to the late 2010s). Background for the entire study: Repertoire sequencing was used to test whether CD8+ T cell activation and differentiation in Susac syndrome was antigen driven.

RNA was extracted using the RNeasy kit, and roughly 0.5 to 1 microgram was reverse transcribed with random hexamers. The immunoSEQ multiplex PCR assay, which covers 54 Vbeta and 13 Jbeta segments, was used to amplify TCR beta CDR3 regions. PCR amplification bias was corrected by using a synthetic template baseline for primer optimization and computational correction. The paper's processing steps were these. Reads were assigned to V, D and J genes according to IMGT and analyzed in immunoSEQ Analyzer, with only productive sequences retained. Clonality was computed as one minus Shannon entropy normalized by log2 of the number of productive unique sequences. For each patient and control, public and private clones were evaluated among the 100 most prevalent clones. Clones were defined as Susac-specific if absent from the healthy and MS cohorts, from more than 900 published viral clones and from other ImmuneACCESS disease sequences. TCRdb cleaned the public reads at Q25 with fastp, built clones with MiXCR and kept in-frame beta chains. Identical CDR3 protein sequences are pooled into one entry, listed with their most common genes and DNA. TCRdb's processing, not the study's, gives the V and J calls here. The sample table holds under 200,000 distinct CDR3 sequences, of which 93% were seen once. The top ten clonotypes cover 0.1% of the sample.

Peripheral blood CD8+ and CD4+ T cells from healthy donors, Susac syndrome patients and multiple sclerosis patients were profiled using high-throughput TCR beta sequencing. Healthy donors were included as age- and sex-matched controls. Bulk CD8+ and CD4+ T cells were purified by magnetic negative isolation, whereas CD8+ TEMRA cells were enriched by FACS. Blood was drawn into EDTA tubes, processed within 24 hours, and PBMCs were isolated by density gradient centrifugation. PBMCs destined for TCR sequencing were cryopreserved in liquid nitrogen and later thawed in a 37 °C water bath. Purity of sorted or isolated CD4+, CD8+ and CD8+ TEMRA cells was at least 90%. Study-level results and caveats: The number of individuals in the TCR sequencing and HLA analysis was recognized as being relatively small.

A note on this clonotype: Its antigen remains unidentified. No much larger clone is present one base from it, and per-base qualities are unavailable.

From a lookup of the germline V gene (reference sequence), CDR1 and CDR2 are SGHNT and YYREEE. V gives up 4 bases and J gives up 0 bases, and the segment between their germline ends measures 11 bases. From cysteine to phenylalanine, the CDR3 is 15 amino acids long. The read is trimmed to its CDR3 DNA, 45 bases read in frame from base 1. The V gene is TRBV5-4 and the J gene is TRBJ2-1; matching of 5 bases hints at TRBD2 as the D gene. The sequence was obtained from a human donor in good health. Sample: CD4+ T cells from PBMCs. The DNA sequence is TGTGCCAGCAGCCCGGCAACTAGCTCCTACAATGAGCAGTTCTTC. Protein translation: CASSPATSSYNEQFF. With the portions outside the CDR3 filled from the reference TRBV5-4 and TRBJ2-1 genes, the complete variable region becomes ETGVTQSPTHLIKTRGQQVTLRCSSQSGHNTVSWYQQALGQGPQFIFQYYREEENGRGNFPPRFSGLQFPNYSSELNVNALELDDSALYLCASSPATSSYNEQFFGPGTRLTVL.